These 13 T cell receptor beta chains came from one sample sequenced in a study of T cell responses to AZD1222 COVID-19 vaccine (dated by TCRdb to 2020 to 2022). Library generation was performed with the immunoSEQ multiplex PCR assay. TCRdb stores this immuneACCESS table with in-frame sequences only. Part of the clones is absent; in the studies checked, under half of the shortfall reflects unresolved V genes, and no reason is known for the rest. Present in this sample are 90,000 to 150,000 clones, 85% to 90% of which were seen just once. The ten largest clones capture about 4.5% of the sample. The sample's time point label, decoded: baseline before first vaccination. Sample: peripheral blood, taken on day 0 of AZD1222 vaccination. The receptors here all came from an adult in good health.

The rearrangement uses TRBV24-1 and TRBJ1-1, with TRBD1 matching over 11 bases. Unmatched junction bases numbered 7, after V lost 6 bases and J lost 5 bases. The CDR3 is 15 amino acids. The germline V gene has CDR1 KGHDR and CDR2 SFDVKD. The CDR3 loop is CATSPRDRGETEAFF. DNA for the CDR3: TGTGCCACCAGTCCCCGGGACAGGGGGGAGACTGAAGCTTTCTTT.

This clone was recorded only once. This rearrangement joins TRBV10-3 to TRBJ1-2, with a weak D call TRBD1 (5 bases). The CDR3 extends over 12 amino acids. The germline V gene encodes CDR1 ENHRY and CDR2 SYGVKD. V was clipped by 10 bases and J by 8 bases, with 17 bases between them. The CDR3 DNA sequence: TGTGCCACGCAACAGGCAGCCGAAGGCTACACCTTC. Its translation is CATQQAAEGYTF.

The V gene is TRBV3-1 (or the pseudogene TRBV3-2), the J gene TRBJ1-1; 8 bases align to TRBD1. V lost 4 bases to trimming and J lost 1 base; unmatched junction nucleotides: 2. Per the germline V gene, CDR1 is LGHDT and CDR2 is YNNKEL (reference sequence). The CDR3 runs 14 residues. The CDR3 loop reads CASSLGTGNTEAFF. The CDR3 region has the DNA TGTGCCAGCAGCCTCGGGACAGGGAACACTGAAGCTTTCTTT.

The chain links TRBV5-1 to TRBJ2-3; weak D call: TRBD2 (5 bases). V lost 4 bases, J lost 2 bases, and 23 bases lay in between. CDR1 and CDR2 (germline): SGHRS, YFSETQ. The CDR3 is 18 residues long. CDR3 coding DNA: TGCGCCAGCAGCCCGAAAGGCGCTACGGGGTCCGCCACAGATACGCAGTATTTT. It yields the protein CASSPKGATGSATDTQYF. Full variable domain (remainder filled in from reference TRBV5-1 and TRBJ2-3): KAGVTQTPRYLIKTRGQQVTLSCSPISGHRSVSWYQQTPGQGLQFLFEYFSETQRNKGNFPGRFSGRQFSNSRSEMNVSTLELGDSALYLCASSPKGATGSATDTQYFGPGTRLTVL.

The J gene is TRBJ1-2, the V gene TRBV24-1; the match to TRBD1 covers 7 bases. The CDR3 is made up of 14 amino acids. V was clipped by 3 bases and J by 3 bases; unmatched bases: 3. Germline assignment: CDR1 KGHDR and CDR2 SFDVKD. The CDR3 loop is CATSDIDRDYGYTF. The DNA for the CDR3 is TGTGCCACCAGTGATATTGACAGGGACTATGGCTACACCTTC.

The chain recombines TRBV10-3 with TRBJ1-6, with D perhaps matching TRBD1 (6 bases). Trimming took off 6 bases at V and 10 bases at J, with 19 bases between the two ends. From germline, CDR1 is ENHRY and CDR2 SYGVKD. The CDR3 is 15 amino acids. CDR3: CAISEANGGASPLHF. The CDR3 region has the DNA TGTGCCATCAGCGAGGCCAATGGGGGCGCCTCACCCCTCCACTTT.

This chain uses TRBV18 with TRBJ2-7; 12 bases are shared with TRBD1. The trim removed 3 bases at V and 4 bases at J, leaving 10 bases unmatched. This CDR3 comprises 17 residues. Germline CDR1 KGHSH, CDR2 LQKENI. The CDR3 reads CASSPPTGTGGFYEQYF. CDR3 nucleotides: TGTGCCAGCTCACCTCCGACCGGGACAGGGGGCTTTTACGAGCAGTACTTC.

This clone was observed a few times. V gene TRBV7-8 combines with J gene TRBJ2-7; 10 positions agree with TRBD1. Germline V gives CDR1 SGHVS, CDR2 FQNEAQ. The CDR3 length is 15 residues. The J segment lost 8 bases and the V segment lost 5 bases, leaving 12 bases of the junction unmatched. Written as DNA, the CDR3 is TGTGCCAGCAGCATTTCCGGGACAGGGGAGGGGAAGCAGTACTTC. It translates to CASSISGTGEGKQYF.

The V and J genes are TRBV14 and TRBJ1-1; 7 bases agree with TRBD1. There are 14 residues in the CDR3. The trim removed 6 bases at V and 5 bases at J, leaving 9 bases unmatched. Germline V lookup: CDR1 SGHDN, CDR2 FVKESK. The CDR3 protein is CASRPGGEVTEAFF. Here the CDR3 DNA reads TGTGCCAGCAGACCAGGGGGTGAGGTGACTGAAGCTTTCTTT.

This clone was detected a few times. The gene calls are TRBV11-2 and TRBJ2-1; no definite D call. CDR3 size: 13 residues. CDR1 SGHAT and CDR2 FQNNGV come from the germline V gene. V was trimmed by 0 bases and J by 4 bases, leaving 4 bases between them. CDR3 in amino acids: CASSLDSYNEQFF. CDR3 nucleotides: TGTGCCAGCAGCTTAGATTCATACAATGAGCAGTTCTTC.

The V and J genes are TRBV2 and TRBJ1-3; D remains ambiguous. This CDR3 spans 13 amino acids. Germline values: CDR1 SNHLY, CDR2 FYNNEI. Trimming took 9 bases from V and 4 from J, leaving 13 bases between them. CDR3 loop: CASRVGSGNTIYF. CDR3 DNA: TGTGCCAGTCGCGTGGGTTCCGGAAACACCATATATTTT.

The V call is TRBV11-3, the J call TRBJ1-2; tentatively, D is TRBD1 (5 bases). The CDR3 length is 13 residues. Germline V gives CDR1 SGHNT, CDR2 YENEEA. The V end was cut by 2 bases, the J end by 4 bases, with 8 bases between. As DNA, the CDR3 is TGTGCCAGCAGCTTAACGGGGGGCTATGGCTACACCTTC. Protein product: CASSLTGGYGYTF.

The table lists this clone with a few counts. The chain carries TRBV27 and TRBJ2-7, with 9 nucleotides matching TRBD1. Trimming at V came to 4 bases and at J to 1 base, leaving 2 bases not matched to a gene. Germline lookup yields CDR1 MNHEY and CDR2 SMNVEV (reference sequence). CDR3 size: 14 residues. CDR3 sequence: CASSWTGASYEQYF. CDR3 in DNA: TGTGCCAGCAGTTGGACAGGGGCATCCTACGAGCAGTACTTC.